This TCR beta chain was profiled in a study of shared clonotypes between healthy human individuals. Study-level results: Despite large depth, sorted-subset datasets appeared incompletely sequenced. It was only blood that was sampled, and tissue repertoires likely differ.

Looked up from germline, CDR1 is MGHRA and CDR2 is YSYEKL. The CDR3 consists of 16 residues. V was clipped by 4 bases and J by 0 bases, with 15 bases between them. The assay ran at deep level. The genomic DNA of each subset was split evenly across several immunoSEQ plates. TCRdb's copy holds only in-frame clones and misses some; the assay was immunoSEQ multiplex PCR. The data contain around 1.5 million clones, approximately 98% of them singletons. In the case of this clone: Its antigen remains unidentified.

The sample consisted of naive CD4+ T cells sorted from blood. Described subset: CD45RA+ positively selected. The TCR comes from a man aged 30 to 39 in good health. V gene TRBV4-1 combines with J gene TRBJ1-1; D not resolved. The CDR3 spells CASSLLWVGVNTEAFF. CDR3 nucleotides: TGCGCCAGCAGCCTCCTTTGGGTCGGGGTGAACACTGAAGCTTTCTTT.